Listed here are 20 T cell receptor beta chains from one sample, sequenced in a study of cytomegalovirus exposure and HLA in healthy donors. PCR was performed using 60 Vbeta and 13 Jbeta primers. Sequencing was performed with immunoSEQ multiplex PCR; in TCRdb, only in-frame clones are kept and a portion is missing. The sample yields tens of thousands of clones, approximately 92% seen once. Source material: PBMCs. All receptors derive from a woman aged 30 to 39 in good health and CMV-seropositive.

The chain couples TRBV7-9 to TRBJ2-7; the match to TRBD2 covers 9 bases. CDR3 length equals 17 residues. Trimming took 0 bases from V and 0 from J; bases not matched to a gene: 6. The germline CDR1 and CDR2 sequences are SEHNR and FQNEAQ (reference sequence). The CDR3 DNA is TGTGCCAGCAGCTTAGCCCGGACTAGCGACGCCTCCTACGAGCAGTACTTC. Its translation: CASSLARTSDASYEQYF.

This clone appeared a single time. The chain has TRBV27 and TRBJ2-3; D is possibly TRBD2 (5 bases). The CDR3 is made up of 16 amino acids. V was shortened by 8 bases and J by 2 bases, with 20 bases between the two germline ends. Germline CDR1 and CDR2: MNHEY and SMNVEV (reference sequence). CDR3 sequence (DNA): TGTGCCAGCTCAAGACTACCGGCCCTGAACACAGATACGCAGTATTTT. Translating it yields CASSRLPALNTDTQYF.

V usage is TRBV20-1 and J usage is TRBJ1-2; D is uncertain. V lost 6 bases and J lost 5, with 10 bases in between. The CDR3 has 11 amino acids. Germline CDR1 is DFQATT and CDR2 is SNEGSKA (reference sequence). The CDR3 nucleotides are TGCAGTGCAGAGGTTCTATATGGCTACACCTTC. It codes for CSAEVLYGYTF.

This clone has just one count. This sequence joins TRBV5-8 and TRBJ2-3, with D possibly TRBD2 on 5 matching bases. Germline CDR1 and CDR2: SGHTS and YDEGEE. With 0 bases removed from V and 2 bases from J, the gap between germline ends came to 13 bases. The CDR3 is 16 residues long. This chain's CDR3 is CASSLVLAANTDTQYF. The CDR3 coding sequence is TGTGCCAGCAGCTTGGTGCTAGCAGCAAACACAGATACGCAGTATTTT.

V is TRBV5-4 and J is TRBJ1-4; 12 positions match TRBD1. The CDR3 covers 16 residues. Germline V gene lookup returns CDR1 SGHNT and CDR2 YYREEE (reference sequence). With V trimmed by 4 bases and J by 8 bases, 9 bases remained unmatched. Here the CDR3 DNA reads TGTGCCAGCAGCCAGTCCATCGGGACAGGGGGCGAAAAACTGTTTTTT. This translates into CASSQSIGTGGEKLFF. The variable domain in full, with the rest retrieved from reference TRBV5-4 and TRBJ1-4, is ETGVTQSPTHLIKTRGQQVTLRCSSQSGHNTVSWYQQALGQGPQFIFQYYREEENGRGNFPPRFSGLQFPNYSSELNVNALELDDSALYLCASSQSIGTGGEKLFFGSGTQLSVL.

The CDR3 here is CASSLLGQGLEQQYF. CDR3 nucleotide sequence: TGTGCCAGCAGCCTCTTGGGACAGGGCCTCGAACAGCAGTACTTC. V gene TRBV2 combines with J gene TRBJ2-5; 9 bases map to TRBD1. Germline V gene data show CDR1 as SNHLY and CDR2 as FYNNEI. Losses at the gene ends were 6 bases for V and 11 bases for J; bases not matched to a gene: 16. CDR3 length: 15 residues.

This clone was recorded only once. The chain combines TRBV5-8 with TRBJ2-7; 11 positions match TRBD2. The V and J ends lost 5 bases and 11 bases, in that order; junction bases with no gene match: 9. Germline V CDR1 and CDR2: SGHTS, YDEGEE. The CDR3 runs 13 residues. CDR3 loop: CASSWIAGGPEYF. The DNA of the CDR3 is TGTGCCAGCAGTTGGATAGCGGGAGGGCCGGAGTACTTC.

The CDR3 here is CSVVTGPPAKNIQYF. CDR3 DNA sequence: TGCAGCGTTGTGACAGGGCCGCCAGCCAAAAACATTCAGTACTTC. This sequence joins TRBV29-1 and TRBJ2-4, with 7 bases matching TRBD1. The junction had 6 bases not matched to a gene; V was cut back by 4 bases and J by 0 bases. The CDR3 length is 15 residues. Germline-derived CDR1 and CDR2 are SQVTM and ANQGSEA.

This chain links TRBV11-3 with TRBJ1-1; unclear D gene. Germline V gene data show CDR1 as SGHNT and CDR2 as YENEEA. This CDR3 has 12 amino acids. With 6 bases removed from V and 3 bases from J, the gap between germline ends came to 8 bases. CDR3 region: CASSTGDTEAFF. In nucleotides, the CDR3 is TGTGCCAGCAGTACCGGGGACACTGAAGCTTTCTTT.

The gene calls are TRBV27 and TRBJ1-5; 11 nucleotides agree with TRBD1. Per germline, CDR1 MNHEY and CDR2 SMNVEV (reference sequence). V shed 9 bases and J 5 bases; nucleotides not matched to a gene: 3. The CDR3 is made up of 13 amino acids. In DNA form, the CDR3 reads TGTGCCAGTTCGGGACAGGGGGATCAGCCCCAGCATTTT. Translation: CASSGQGDQPQHF.

The V gene is TRBV5-1, the J gene TRBJ2-3, with D perhaps TRBD2 (5 bases). Germline V lookup: CDR1 SGHRS, CDR2 YFSETQ. V was pared by 5 bases and J by 1 base, with 17 bases between. This CDR3 contains 16 residues. CDR3 coding DNA: TGCGCCAGCAGACGTGACGGGATTGTGGGCACAGATACGCAGTATTTT. This codes for CASRRDGIVGTDTQYF.

The chain is built from TRBV5-6 and TRBJ2-1, with 10 bases that match TRBD1. The V segment lost 3 bases and the J segment 9 bases; nucleotides outside the gene matches: 6. CDR1 and CDR2 (germline): SGHDT, YYEEEE. This CDR3 is built from 14 residues. The CDR3 sequence: CASSSGQGRGEQFF. The CDR3 region has the DNA TGTGCCAGCAGCTCGGGACAGGGGCGTGGTGAGCAGTTCTTC. Using reference TRBV5-6 and TRBJ2-1 for the parts outside the CDR3, the full variable domain is DAGVTQSPTHLIKTRGQQVTLRCSPKSGHDTVSWYQQALGQGPQFIFQYYEEEERQRGNFPDRFSGHQFPNYSSELNVNALLLGDSALYLCASSSGQGRGEQFFGPGTRLTVL.

V and J are TRBV10-2 and TRBJ1-2; 7 nucleotides line up with TRBD1. V lost 6 bases, J lost 3 bases, and 4 bases stayed unmatched. The CDR3 is 13 residues long. Germline CDR1 WSHSY, CDR2 SAAADI. The CDR3 is CASSLTGYYGYTF. As DNA, the CDR3 is TGCGCCAGCAGCCTGACAGGGTACTATGGCTACACCTTC.

V is TRBV11-3 and J is TRBJ1-2, with 7 positions matching TRBD1. The germline V gene encodes CDR1 SGHNT and CDR2 YENEEA. The V gene end was trimmed by 2 bases and the J gene end by 3 bases; junction bases not matched to a gene: 9. This CDR3 has 16 residues. CDR3 nucleotide sequence: TGTGCCAGCAGCTTAAAATGGGGCAGGGGGTACTATGGCTACACCTTC. Encoded protein: CASSLKWGRGYYGYTF.

The V call is TRBV7-9, the J call TRBJ2-2; D possibly corresponds to TRBD2 (5 bases). Trimming removed 7 bases from V and 7 bases from J, with 16 bases in between. The CDR3 is 14 residues long. Germline loops: CDR1 SEHNR, CDR2 FQNEAQ (reference sequence). CDR3 protein: CASTRTGEGGELFF. The CDR3, as DNA: TGTGCCAGCACCAGGACTGGGGAAGGCGGGGAGCTGTTTTTT.

The chain recombines TRBV12-5 with TRBJ1-1; 11 nucleotides agree with TRBD1. CDR3 length equals 14 residues. CDR1 and CDR2 from the germline V gene are LGHNT and FRNRAP. J lost 4 bases, V lost 5 bases, and 3 bases had no gene match. The CDR3: CASGLGQGGTEAFF. In DNA, the CDR3 is TGTGCTAGTGGTCTGGGACAGGGGGGCACTGAAGCTTTCTTT. The variable domain in full, with the rest retrieved from reference TRBV12-5 and TRBJ1-1, is DARVTQTPRHKVTEMGQEVTMRCQPILGHNTVFWYRQTMMQGLELLAYFRNRAPLDDSGMPKDRFSAEMPDATLATLKIQPSEPRDSAVYFCASGLGQGGTEAFFGQGTRLTVV.

This clone was detected only once. The DNA for the CDR3 is TGTGCCAGCAGTGGGAGCGGGAGAAGGTACGAGCAGTACTTC. It yields the protein CASSGSGRRYEQYF. The chain recombines TRBV2 with TRBJ2-7; the match to TRBD2 covers 8 bases. The J segment lost 4 bases and the V segment lost 4 bases, leaving 6 bases of the junction unmatched. Germline V CDR1 and CDR2: SNHLY, FYNNEI. The length of the CDR3 is 14 residues.

The J gene is TRBJ2-4, the V gene TRBV5-8; D gene unclear. CDR3 length: 11 amino acids. Germline V gene lookup returns CDR1 SGHTS and CDR2 YDEGEE. The V and J ends lost 5 bases and 5 bases respectively, with 5 bases between them. The CDR3 protein is CASSGENIQYF. The CDR3 DNA reads TGTGCCAGCAGTGGAGAAAACATTCAGTACTTC.

The CDR3 region is CASSLGIVGQYTGSPGYTF. The CDR3 nucleotides read TGTGCCAGCAGCTTAGGTATAGTAGGGCAGTACACAGGCTCGCCCGGCTACACCTTC. V and J are TRBV7-9 and TRBJ1-2, with D possibly TRBD1 on 5 matching bases. The CDR3 runs to 19 residues. With 1 base removed from V and 8 bases from J, the gap between germline ends came to 29 bases. Germline CDR1 and CDR2: SEHNR and FQNEAQ (reference sequence).

V is TRBV5-1 and J is TRBJ2-5, with 11 positions matching TRBD1. This CDR3 is 16 amino acids long. Germline V gene data show CDR1 as SGHRS and CDR2 as YFSETQ. Unmatched junction bases numbered 10, after V lost 6 bases and J lost 3 bases. The CDR3 loop is CASTYIPGQGEETQYF. DNA for the CDR3: TGCGCCAGCACCTACATACCGGGACAGGGGGAAGAGACCCAGTACTTC.